These 17 T cell receptor beta chains were all obtained from the same sample, sequenced in a study of a mutant IDH1 vaccine in newly diagnosed glioma. These TCRs are of unknown antigen specificity. The data were produced by immunoSEQ multiplex PCR, yet TCRdb's version contains in-frame clones alone and is incomplete. The repertoire includes about 23,000 clones, 70% to 80% of them detected once, and 8% to 8.5% sits in the top ten. Time point: week 11, during vaccination. A single vaccine dose contained 300 ug of mutant IDH1 20-mer peptide, and topical imiquimod was used with it. Material: PBMCs, obtained from a glioma patient whose treatment included an IDH1 peptide vaccine. Receptors were obtained from a man aged 40-50 years with glioma.

This CDR3 is CASSPGLAGARSYNEQFF. CDR3 nucleotides: TGCGCCAGCAGCCCGGGACTAGCGGGGGCCCGCTCCTACAATGAGCAGTTCTTC. V is TRBV5-1 and J is TRBJ2-1; 14 nucleotides agree with TRBD2. Per the germline V gene, CDR1 is SGHRS and CDR2 is YFSETQ. This CDR3 is 18 amino acids long. V trimming: 4 bases; J trimming: 0 bases; junction bases outside the gene matches: 6.

The V call is TRBV10-3, the J call TRBJ2-7; no firm D call. The CDR3 is 13 amino acids. The germline V gene has CDR1 ENHRY and CDR2 SYGVKD. Trimming removed 4 bases from V and 7 bases from J, with 14 bases in between. The CDR3 nucleotides are TGTGCCATCAGTGCCAGGATATTCGAAGAGCAGTACGTC. This gives the protein CAISARIFEEQYV.

This chain uses TRBV18 with TRBJ2-7, with D tentatively TRBD1 (6 bases). V lost 6 bases to trimming and J lost 6 bases, with 18 bases between them. Per germline, CDR1 KGHSH and CDR2 LQKENI. This CDR3 spans 14 amino acids. The CDR3 spells CASSPAGQQREQYF. The DNA of the CDR3 is TGTGCCAGCTCCCCAGCCGGACAGCAGCGCGAGCAGTACTTC.

This sequence joins TRBV2 and TRBJ2-3, with D possibly being TRBD2 (5 bases). The germline V gene encodes CDR1 SNHLY and CDR2 FYNNEI. The CDR3 has 15 amino acids. Trimming shortened V by 4 bases and J by 0 bases, and 11 bases separated the two germline ends. The CDR3 DNA sequence: TGTGCCAGCAGTGCTCAGGACTGGAGCACAGATACGCAGTATTTT. It codes for CASSAQDWSTDTQYF.

V is TRBV7-9 and J is TRBJ2-1; 11 positions agree with TRBD2. Per germline, CDR1 SEHNR and CDR2 FQNEAQ (reference sequence). The CDR3 length is 18 residues. The ends lost 7 bases at V and 0 bases at J; junction bases unmatched: 11. CDR3 sequence reads: CASIRGLADVNSYNEQFF. CDR3 DNA sequence: TGTGCCAGCATCCGGGGACTAGCGGACGTCAACTCCTACAATGAGCAGTTCTTC.

The CDR3 spells CASSFRGKSDGYTF. The CDR3 region has the DNA TGTGCCAGCAGCTTTAGAGGGAAGTCGGATGGCTACACCTTC. This chain uses TRBV5-6 with TRBJ1-2; D is undetermined. V was trimmed by 2 bases and J by 6 bases, leaving 14 bases between them. This CDR3 region has 14 residues. CDR1 SGHDT and CDR2 YYEEEE come from the germline V gene.

The V and J genes are TRBV15 and TRBJ2-5; D not resolved. Trimming pared 0 bases from V and 7 bases from J, leaving 15 bases between. The CDR3 contains 15 residues. Germline V lookup: CDR1 LNHNV, CDR2 YYDKDF (reference sequence). The CDR3 DNA reads TGTGCCACCAGCAGAGATCTTGCGACCCCAGGGACCCAGTACTTC. Residues: CATSRDLATPGTQYF.

The chain uses TRBV5-1 and TRBJ2-7, with D possibly being TRBD1 (5 bases). The germline V gene encodes CDR1 SGHRS and CDR2 YFSETQ. The CDR3 is 14 residues long. The ends were cut back, 5 bases at V and 5 bases at J, with 17 bases in the middle. CDR3 loop: CASSLGHPQDEQYV. For the CDR3, the DNA is TGCGCCAGCAGTCTAGGACACCCTCAGGACGAGCAGTACGTC.

The chain couples TRBV2 to TRBJ2-2; D gene uncertain. From germline, CDR1 is SNHLY and CDR2 FYNNEI. The CDR3 spans 14 residues. Trimming pared 6 bases from V and 5 bases from J, leaving 13 bases between. DNA for the CDR3: TGTGCCAGCAGGCCCGGCTCTATGACCGGGGAGCTGTTTTTT. Its protein product is CASRPGSMTGELFF.

The V gene is TRBV6-6, the J gene TRBJ1-2; TRBD1 matches 10 bases. This CDR3 is built from 14 residues. The V segment lost 5 bases and the J segment 0 bases; nucleotides outside the gene matches: 0. Germline CDR1 MNHNY, CDR2 SVGAGI (reference sequence). CDR3: CASSGQGANYGYTF. CDR3 DNA: TGTGCCAGCAGTGGACAGGGGGCTAACTATGGCTACACCTTC.

The chain links TRBV7-8 to TRBJ1-5; TRBD1 matches 9 bases. The V and J ends lost 5 bases and 7 bases, in that order; junction bases with no gene match: 12. Germline V lookup: CDR1 SGHVS, CDR2 FQNEAQ. The CDR3 contains 16 residues. The CDR3 sequence is CASSPRTGETWQPQHF. Written as DNA, the CDR3 is TGTGCCAGCAGCCCTCGGACAGGGGAGACTTGGCAGCCCCAGCATTTT.

The chain uses TRBV19 and TRBJ2-1, with D possibly TRBD2 on 6 matching bases. Germline-derived CDR1 and CDR2 are LNHDA and SQIVND (reference sequence). This CDR3 is 15 amino acids long. Trimming took off 7 bases at V and 5 bases at J, with 18 bases between the two ends. CDR3 in amino acids: CASKIRAGPHNEQFF. Here the CDR3 DNA reads TGTGCCAGTAAAATTAGAGCGGGCCCACACAATGAGCAGTTCTTC.

This chain connects TRBV10-3 to TRBJ1-5, with D unresolved. The germline V gene encodes CDR1 ENHRY and CDR2 SYGVKD. The CDR3 extends over 12 amino acids. Trimming removed 11 bases from V and 3 bases from J, with 11 bases in between. CDR3 residues: CASGQFNQPQHF. CDR3 nucleotide sequence: TGTGCCTCTGGGCAGTTCAATCAGCCCCAGCATTTT.

The rearrangement joins TRBV7-2 to TRBJ2-1, with D maybe TRBD2 (7 bases). The length of the CDR3 is 16 residues. The V gene lost 5 bases and the J gene lost 7 bases, with 21 bases spanning the gap. The V gene's germline CDR1 is SGHTA and CDR2 FQGNSA. The CDR3 coding sequence is TGTGCCAGCAGCCCGAACAAGGGGGGGCTAGGGAATGAGCAGTTCTTC. Protein: CASSPNKGGLGNEQFF. Combining the CDR3 with reference TRBV7-2 and TRBJ2-1 gives the whole variable domain GAGVSQSPSNKVTEKGKDVELRCDPISGHTALYWYRQSLGQGLEFLIYFQGNSAPDKSGLPSDRFSAERTGGSVSTLTIQRTQQEDSAVYLCASSPNKGGLGNEQFFGPGTRLTVL.

This clone has more than one count but fewer than ten. The chain links TRBV9 to TRBJ2-1, with 7 positions matching TRBD2. CDR1 is SGDLS and CDR2 is YYNGEE in the germline V gene. The junction had 4 bases not matched to a gene; V was cut back by 4 bases and J by 0 bases. This CDR3 is built from 15 residues. This CDR3 is CASSPPGGSYNEQFF. CDR3 nucleotides: TGTGCCAGCAGCCCCCCGGGGGGCTCCTACAATGAGCAGTTCTTC. The full variable domain, in which reference TRBV9 and TRBJ2-1 provide the parts outside the CDR3, is DSGVTQTPKHLITATGQRVTLRCSPRSGDLSVYWYQQSLDQGLQFLIQYYNGEERAKGNILERFSAQQFPDLHSELNLSSLELGDSALYFCASSPPGGSYNEQFFGPGTRLTVL.

The chain links TRBV7-6 to TRBJ1-1; no definite D call. V was trimmed by 5 bases and J by 0 bases, leaving 10 bases between them. The CDR3 runs to 14 residues. CDR1 and CDR2 from the germline V gene are SGHVS and FNYEAQ. CDR3 region: CASSLVEMNTEAFF. The DNA of the CDR3 is TGTGCCAGCAGCCTCGTAGAGATGAACACTGAAGCTTTCTTT.

This chain links TRBV5-8 with TRBJ2-3; 8 nucleotides agree with TRBD2. From germline, CDR1 is SGHTS and CDR2 YDEGEE. CDR3 length equals 15 residues. V trimming: 5 bases; J trimming: 2 bases; junction bases outside the gene matches: 7. The chain's CDR3 is CASSPGTRLTDTQYF. In nucleotides, the CDR3 is TGTGCCAGCAGTCCGGGGACTAGACTCACAGATACGCAGTATTTT.